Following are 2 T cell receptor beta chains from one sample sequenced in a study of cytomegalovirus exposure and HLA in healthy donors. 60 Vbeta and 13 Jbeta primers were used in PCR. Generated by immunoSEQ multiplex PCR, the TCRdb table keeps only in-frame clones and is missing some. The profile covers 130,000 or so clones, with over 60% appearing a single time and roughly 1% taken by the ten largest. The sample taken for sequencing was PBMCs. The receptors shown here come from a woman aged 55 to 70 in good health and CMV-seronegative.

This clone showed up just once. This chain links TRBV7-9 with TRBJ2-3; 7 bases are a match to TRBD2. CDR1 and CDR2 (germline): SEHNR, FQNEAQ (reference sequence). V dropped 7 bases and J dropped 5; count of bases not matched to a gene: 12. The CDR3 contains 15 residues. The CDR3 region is CASTPLGGSGDTQYF. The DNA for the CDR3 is TGTGCCAGCACCCCCCTGGGCGGGAGTGGAGATACGCAGTATTTT. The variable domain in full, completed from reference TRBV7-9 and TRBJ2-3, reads DTGVSQNPRHKITKRGQNVTFRCDPISEHNRLYWYRQTLGQGPEFLTYFQNEAQLEKSRLLSDRFSAERPKGSFSTLEIQRTEQGDSAMYLCASTPLGGSGDTQYFGPGTRLTVL.

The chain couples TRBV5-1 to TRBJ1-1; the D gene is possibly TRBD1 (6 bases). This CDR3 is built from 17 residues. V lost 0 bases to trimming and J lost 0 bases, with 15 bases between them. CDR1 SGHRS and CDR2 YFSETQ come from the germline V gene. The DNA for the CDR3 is TGCGCCAGCAGCTTGGGGACAGATGCCGGCATGAACACTGAAGCTTTCTTT. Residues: CASSLGTDAGMNTEAFF.